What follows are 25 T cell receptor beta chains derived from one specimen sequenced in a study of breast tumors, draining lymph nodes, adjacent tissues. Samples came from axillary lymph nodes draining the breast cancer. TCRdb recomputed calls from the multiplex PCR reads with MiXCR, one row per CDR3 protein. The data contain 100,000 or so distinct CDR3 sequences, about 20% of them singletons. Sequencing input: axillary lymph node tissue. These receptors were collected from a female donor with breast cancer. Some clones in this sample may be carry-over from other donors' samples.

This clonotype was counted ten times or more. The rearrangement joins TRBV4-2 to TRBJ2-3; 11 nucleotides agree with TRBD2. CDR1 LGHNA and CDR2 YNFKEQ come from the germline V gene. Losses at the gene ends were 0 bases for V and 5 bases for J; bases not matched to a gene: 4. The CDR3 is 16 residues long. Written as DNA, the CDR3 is TGTGCCAGCAGCCAAGATCATACTAGCGGGGGAGATACGCAGTATTTT. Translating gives CASSQDHTSGGDTQYF.

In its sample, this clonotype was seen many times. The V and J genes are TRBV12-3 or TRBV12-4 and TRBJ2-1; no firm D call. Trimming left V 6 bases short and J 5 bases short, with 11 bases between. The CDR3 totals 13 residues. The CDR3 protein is CASRSDADNEQFF. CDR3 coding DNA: TGTGCCAGCAGATCCGACGCCGACAATGAGCAGTTCTTC.

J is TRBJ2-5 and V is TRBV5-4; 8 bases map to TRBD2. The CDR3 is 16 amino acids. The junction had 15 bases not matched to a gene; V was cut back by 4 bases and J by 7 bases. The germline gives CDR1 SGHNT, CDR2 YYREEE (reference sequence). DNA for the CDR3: TGTGCCAGCAGCCACTCCCTTCCGGGAGGGTGGGGGACCCAGTACTTC. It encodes CASSHSLPGGWGTQYF. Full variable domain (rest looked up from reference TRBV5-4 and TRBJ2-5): ETGVTQSPTHLIKTRGQQVTLRCSSQSGHNTVSWYQQALGQGPQFIFQYYREEENGRGNFPPRFSGLQFPNYSSELNVNALELDDSALYLCASSHSLPGGWGTQYFGPGTRLLVL.

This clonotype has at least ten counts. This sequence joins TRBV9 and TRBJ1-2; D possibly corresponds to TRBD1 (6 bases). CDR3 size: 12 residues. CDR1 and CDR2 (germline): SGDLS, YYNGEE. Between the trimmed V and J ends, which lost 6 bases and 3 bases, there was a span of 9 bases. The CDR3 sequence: CASKAGDYGYTF. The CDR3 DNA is TGTGCCAGCAAAGCAGGGGACTATGGCTACACCTTC.

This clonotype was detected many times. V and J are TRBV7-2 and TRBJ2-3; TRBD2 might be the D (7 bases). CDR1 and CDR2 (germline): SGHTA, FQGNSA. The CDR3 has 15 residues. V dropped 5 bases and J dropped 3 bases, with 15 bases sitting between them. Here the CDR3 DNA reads TGTGCCAGCAGCCCCCGGGGGGCGGTTACAGATACGCAGTATTTT. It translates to CASSPRGAVTDTQYF.

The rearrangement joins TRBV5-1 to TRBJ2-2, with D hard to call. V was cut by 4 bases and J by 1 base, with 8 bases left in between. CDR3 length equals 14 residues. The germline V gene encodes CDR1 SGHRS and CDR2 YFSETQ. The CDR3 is CASSLTENTGELFF. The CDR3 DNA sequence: TGCGCCAGCAGCCTGACCGAGAACACCGGGGAGCTGTTTTTT.

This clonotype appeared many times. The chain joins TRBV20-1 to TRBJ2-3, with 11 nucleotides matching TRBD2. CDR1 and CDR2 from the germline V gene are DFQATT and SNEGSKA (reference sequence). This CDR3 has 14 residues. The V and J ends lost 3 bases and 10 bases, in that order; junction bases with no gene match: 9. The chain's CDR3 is CSASGSGRAGAQYF. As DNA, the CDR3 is TGCAGTGCTAGTGGTAGCGGGAGGGCCGGAGCGCAGTATTTT.

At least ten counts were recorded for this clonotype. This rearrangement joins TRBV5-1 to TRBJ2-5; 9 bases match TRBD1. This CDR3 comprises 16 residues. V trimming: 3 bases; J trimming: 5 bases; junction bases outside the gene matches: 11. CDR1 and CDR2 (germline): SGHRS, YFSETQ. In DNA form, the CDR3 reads TGCGCCAGCAGCTGGGGGACAGGGTTAGGGGAGGAGACCCAGTACTTC. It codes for CASSWGTGLGEETQYF.

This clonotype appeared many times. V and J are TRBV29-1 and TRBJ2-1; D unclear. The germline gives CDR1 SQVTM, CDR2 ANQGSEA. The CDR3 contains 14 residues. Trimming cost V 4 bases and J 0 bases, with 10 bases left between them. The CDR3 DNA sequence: TGCAGCGTTGTCCGCGCGAGCTCCTACAATGAGCAGTTCTTC. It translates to CSVVRASSYNEQFF.

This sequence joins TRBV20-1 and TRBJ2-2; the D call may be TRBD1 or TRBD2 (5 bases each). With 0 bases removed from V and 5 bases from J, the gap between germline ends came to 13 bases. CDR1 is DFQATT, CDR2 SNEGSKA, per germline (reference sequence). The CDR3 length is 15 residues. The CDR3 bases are TGCAGTGCTAGAGATCGGACTGAGGGGACCGGGGAGCTGTTTTTT. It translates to CSARDRTEGTGELFF.

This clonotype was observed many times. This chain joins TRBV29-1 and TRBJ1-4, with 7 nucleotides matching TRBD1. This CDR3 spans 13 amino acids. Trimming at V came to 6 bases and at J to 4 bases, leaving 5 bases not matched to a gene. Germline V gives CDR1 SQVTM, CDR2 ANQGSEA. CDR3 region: CSVGQALNEKLFF. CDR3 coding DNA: TGCAGCGTCGGACAGGCCCTTAATGAAAAACTGTTTTTT.

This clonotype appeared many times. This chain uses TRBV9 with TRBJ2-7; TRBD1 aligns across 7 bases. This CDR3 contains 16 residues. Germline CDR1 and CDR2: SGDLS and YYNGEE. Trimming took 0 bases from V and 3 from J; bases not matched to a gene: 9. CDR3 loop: CASSVDGRQGDYEQYF. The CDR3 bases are TGTGCCAGCAGCGTAGATGGGAGACAGGGTGACTACGAGCAGTACTTC.

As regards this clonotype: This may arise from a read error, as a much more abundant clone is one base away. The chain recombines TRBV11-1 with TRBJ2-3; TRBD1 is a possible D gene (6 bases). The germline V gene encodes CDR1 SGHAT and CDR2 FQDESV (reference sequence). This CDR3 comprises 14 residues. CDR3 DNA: TGTGGCAGCAGCCCAGACAGGTGGACAGATACGCAGTATTTT. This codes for CGSSPDRWTDTQYF. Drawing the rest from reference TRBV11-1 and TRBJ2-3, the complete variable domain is EAEVAQSPRYKITEKSQAVAFWCDPISGHATLYWYRQILGQGPELLVQFQDESVVDDSQLPKDRFSAERLKGVDSTLKIQPAELGDSAMYLCGSSPDRWTDTQYFGPGTRLTVL.

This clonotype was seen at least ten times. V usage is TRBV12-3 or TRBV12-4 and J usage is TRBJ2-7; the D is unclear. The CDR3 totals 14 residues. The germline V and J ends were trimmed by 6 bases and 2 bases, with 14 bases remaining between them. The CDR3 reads CASRPTHAAYEQYF. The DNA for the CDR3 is TGTGCCAGCAGACCGACTCATGCGGCCTACGAGCAGTACTTC.

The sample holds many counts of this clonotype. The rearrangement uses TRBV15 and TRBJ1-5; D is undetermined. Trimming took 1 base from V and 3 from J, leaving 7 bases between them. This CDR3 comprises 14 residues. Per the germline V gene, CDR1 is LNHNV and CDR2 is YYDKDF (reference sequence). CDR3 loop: CATSRGVNNQPQHF. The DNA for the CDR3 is TGTGCCACCAGCAGAGGGGTAAACAATCAGCCCCAGCATTTT.

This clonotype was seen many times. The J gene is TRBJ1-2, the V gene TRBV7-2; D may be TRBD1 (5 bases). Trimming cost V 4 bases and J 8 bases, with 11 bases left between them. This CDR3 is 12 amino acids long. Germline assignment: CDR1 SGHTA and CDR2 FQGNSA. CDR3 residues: CASSSAGLGYTF. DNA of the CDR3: TGTGCCAGCAGCTCGGCGGGGCTAGGCTACACCTTC.

CDR3 residues: CASRRQSLTGELFF. CDR3 bases: TGTGCCAGCAGAAGACAGTCTCTCACCGGGGAGCTGTTTTTT. The chain couples TRBV12-3 or TRBV12-4 to TRBJ2-2, with a weak D call TRBD1 (5 bases). Trimming took off 6 bases at V and 4 bases at J, with 12 bases between the two ends. The CDR3 has 14 residues.

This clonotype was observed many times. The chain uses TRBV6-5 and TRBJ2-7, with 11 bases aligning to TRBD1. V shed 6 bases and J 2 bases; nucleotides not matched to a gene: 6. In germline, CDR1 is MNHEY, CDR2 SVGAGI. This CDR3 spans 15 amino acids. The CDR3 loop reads CASSQDRGPTYEQYF. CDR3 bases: TGTGCCAGCAGCCAGGACAGGGGGCCTACCTACGAGCAGTACTTC.

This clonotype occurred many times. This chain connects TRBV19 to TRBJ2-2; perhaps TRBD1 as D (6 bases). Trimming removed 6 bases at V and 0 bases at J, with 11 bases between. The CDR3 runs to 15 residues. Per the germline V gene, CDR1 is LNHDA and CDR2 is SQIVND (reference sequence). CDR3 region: CASRIQGSNTGELFF. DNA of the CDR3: TGTGCCAGTAGGATACAGGGATCGAACACCGGGGAGCTGTTTTTT.

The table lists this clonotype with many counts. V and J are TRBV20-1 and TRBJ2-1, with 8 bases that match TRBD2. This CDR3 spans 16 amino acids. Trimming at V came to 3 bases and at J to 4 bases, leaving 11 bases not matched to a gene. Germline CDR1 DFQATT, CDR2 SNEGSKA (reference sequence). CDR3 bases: TGCAGTGCTAGCCCAACCGGGGGGGCGCAATACAATGAGCAGTTCTTC. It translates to CSASPTGGAQYNEQFF.

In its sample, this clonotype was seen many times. CDR3 amino acids: CASSIGRDLNNEQFF. CDR3 coding DNA: TGTGCCAGTAGTATTGGCCGGGACTTAAACAATGAGCAGTTCTTC. V and J are TRBV19 and TRBJ2-1; perhaps TRBD2 as D (6 bases). CDR1 is LNHDA and CDR2 is SQIVND in the germline V gene (reference sequence). The ends were cut back, 3 bases at V and 5 bases at J, with 14 bases in the middle. This CDR3 region has 15 residues.

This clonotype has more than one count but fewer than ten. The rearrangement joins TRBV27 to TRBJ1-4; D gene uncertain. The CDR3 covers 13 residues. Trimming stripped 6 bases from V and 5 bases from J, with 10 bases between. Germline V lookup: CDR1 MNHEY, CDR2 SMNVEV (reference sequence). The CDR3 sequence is CASRSRENEKLFF. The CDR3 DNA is TGTGCCAGCAGAAGCAGAGAGAATGAAAAACTGTTTTTT. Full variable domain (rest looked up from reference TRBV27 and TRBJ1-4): EAQVTQNPRYLITVTGKKLTVTCSQNMNHEYMSWYRQDPGLGLRQIYYSMNVEVTDKGDVPEGYKVSRKEKRNFPLILESPSPNQTSLYFCASRSRENEKLFFGSGTQLSVL.

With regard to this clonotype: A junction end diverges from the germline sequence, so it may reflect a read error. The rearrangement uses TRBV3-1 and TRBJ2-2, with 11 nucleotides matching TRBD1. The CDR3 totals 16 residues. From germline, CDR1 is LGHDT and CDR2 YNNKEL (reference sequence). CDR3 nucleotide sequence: TGTGCCAGCAGCCAAGATGGACAGGGGGCCACCGGGGAGCTGCTTTTT. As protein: CASSQDGQGATGELLF.

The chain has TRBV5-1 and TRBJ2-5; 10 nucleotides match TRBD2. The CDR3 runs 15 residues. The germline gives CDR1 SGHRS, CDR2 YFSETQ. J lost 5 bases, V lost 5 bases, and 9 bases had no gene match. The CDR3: CASRLAGAFGETQYF. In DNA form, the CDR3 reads TGCGCCAGCAGGCTAGCGGGGGCCTTCGGGGAGACCCAGTACTTC.

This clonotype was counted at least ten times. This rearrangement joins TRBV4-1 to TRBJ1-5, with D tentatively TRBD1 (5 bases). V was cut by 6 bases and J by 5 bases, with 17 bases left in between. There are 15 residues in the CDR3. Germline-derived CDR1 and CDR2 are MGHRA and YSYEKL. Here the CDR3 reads CASSYRPLGDQPQHF. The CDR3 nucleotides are TGCGCCAGCAGTTACAGGCCCCTAGGCGATCAGCCCCAGCATTTT.